Below are 2 T cell receptor beta chains sequenced from a single sample in a study of Graves' ophthalmopathy and Graves' hyperthyroidism. Scientists amplified the TCR beta CDR3 regions from RNA transcripts. After a first-round RT-PCR with HTBI primers, a second-round multiplex PCR was run. TCRdb ran MiXCR on the multiplex PCR reads and lists one entry per CDR3 protein. The table has hundreds of thousands of distinct CDR3 sequences, about two fifths seen once; the top ten hold over 2.5%. Sequencing was done on a sample of peripheral blood. These receptor sequences come from an adult man with Graves' ophthalmopathy.

This chain uses TRBV4-2 with TRBJ1-1; perhaps TRBD1 as D (5 bases). Trimming cost V 0 bases and J 4 bases, with 15 bases left between them. CDR1 LGHNA and CDR2 YNFKEQ come from the germline V gene. The CDR3 covers 16 residues. The CDR3 region is CASSQDDRRGITEAFF. DNA for the CDR3: TGTGCCAGCAGCCAAGATGATAGGAGGGGCATCACTGAAGCTTTCTTT.

The chain links TRBV5-6 to TRBJ2-1; TRBD2 agrees at 9 bases. The CDR3 spans 15 residues. V lost 2 bases, J lost 0 bases, and 0 bases stayed unmatched. The germline V gene has CDR1 SGHDT and CDR2 YYEEEE. This chain's CDR3 is CASSFSGSSYNEQFF. The CDR3 DNA reads TGTGCCAGCAGCTTTAGCGGGAGCTCCTACAATGAGCAGTTCTTC.